This is a list of T cell receptor beta chains from one sample in a study of T cell repertoires and Cas9 in healthy adults. Repertoires were generated with immunoSEQ multiplex PCR, while TCRdb's copy carries only in-frame clones and drops some. The sample has approximately 22,000 clones; about 90% are singletons. Sequencing was performed on CD4+ effector T cells (CD127+, CD25-, CD137-, CD154-) from PBMCs; culture status not recorded. Receptors originate from a human donor in good health. Each CDR3 is given with its conserved first and last residue. Fields, in order: J gene, D gene, V gene, clone size, CDR3 protein, CDR3 DNA. D genes are given only for firm matches. Some rows mark clone size as missing; the rest say once, few, many or name a class of expanded clone.

>TRBJ1-4|-|TRBV4-2|-
CASSHEIEKLFF
TGTGCCAGCAGCCACGAGATTGAAAAACTGTTTTTT
>TRBJ2-1|TRBD2|TRBV5-8|-
CASSLASGSYNGQFF
TGTGCCAGCAGCTTGGCTAGCGGCTCCTACAATGGGCAGTTCTTC
>TRBJ1-1|-|TRBV9|once
CASSPEGQVNTEAFF
TGTGCCAGCAGCCCCGAGGGACAAGTGAACACTGAAGCTTTCTTT
>TRBJ2-1|-|TRBV4-2|-
CASSQGQFLVGLYNEQFF
TGTGCCAGCAGCCAAGGGCAATTTTTGGTTGGCCTCTACAATGAGCAGTTCTTC
>TRBJ1-2|-|TRBV6-1|-
CASREQELYGYTF
TGTGCCAGCAGGGAACAGGAACTCTATGGCTACACCTTC
>TRBJ2-7|-|TRBV7-2|-
CASSPRDGPYEQYF
TGTGCCAGCAGCCCAAGGGACGGACCCTACGAGCAGTACTTC
>TRBJ2-1|-|TRBV7-2|-
CASSLVSTDYNEQFF
TGTGCCAGCAGCTTAGTTTCGACCGACTACAATGAGCAGTTCTTC
>TRBJ1-4|-|TRBV18|-
CASSPNDPGLGKLFF
TGTGCCAGCTCACCAAATGACCCGGGCCTGGGAAAACTGTTTTTT
>TRBJ2-4|-|TRBV2|-
CASSEGSNIAKNIQYF
TGTGCCAGCAGTGAGGGAAGCAACATAGCCAAAAACATTCAGTACTTC
>TRBJ2-3|TRBD2|TRBV29-1|-
CSVSGTSGADTQYF
TGCAGCGTTTCCGGGACTAGCGGGGCAGATACGCAGTATTTT
>TRBJ2-1|-|TRBV7-6|once
CASSRRGPGQIRLDEQFF
TGTGCCAGCAGCCGCCGTGGCCCAGGACAGATCCGACTAGATGAGCAGTTCTTC
>TRBJ1-3|-|TRBV15|-
CATSRDRGEGNTIYF
TGTGCCACCAGCAGAGATCGGGGTGAAGGAAACACCATATATTTT
>TRBJ2-4|-|TRBV30|-
CAWSPGVGKNIQYF
TGTGCCTGGAGCCCCGGGGTTGGCAAAAACATTCAGTACTTC
>TRBJ1-5|-|TRBV4-3|-
CASSQGYQLNQPQHF
TGCGCCAGCAGCCAAGGGTACCAGCTCAATCAGCCCCAGCATTTT
>TRBJ2-5|-|TRBV19|-
CASSIPGQPTGTQYF
TGTGCCAGTAGTATACCGGGCCAACCAACAGGGACCCAGTACTTC
>TRBJ1-1|-|TRBV6-1|-
CASRYTEAFF
TGTGCCAGCAGATACACTGAAGCTTTCTTT
>TRBJ2-6|-|TRBV19|-
CASRGRAQSPPGANVLTF
TGTGCCAGTAGAGGTCGGGCGCAATCACCGCCTGGGGCCAACGTCCTGACTTTC
>TRBJ2-5|-|TRBV6-1|-
CASSEARGRALETQYF
TGTGCCAGCAGTGAAGCGCGGGGCAGGGCCCTAGAGACCCAGTACTTC
>TRBJ2-4|-|TRBV18|-
CASSPPTTGYGQGLNF
TGTGCCAGCTCACCACCGACCACCGGGTATGGGCAGGGGCTCAACTTC
>TRBJ2-1|-|TRBV5-1|-
CASSATGTFVTNEQFF
TGCGCCAGCAGCGCTACCGGGACATTTGTGACCAATGAGCAGTTCTTC
>TRBJ1-2|-|TRBV28|-
CASSPPGAVGRENYGYTF
TGTGCCAGCAGTCCCCCGGGGGCTGTTGGCAGGGAAAACTATGGCTACACCTTC
>TRBJ2-5|-|TRBV11-2|-
CASSRASARETQYF
TGTGCCAGCAGCCGAGCTAGCGCACGGGAGACCCAGTACTTC
>TRBJ1-4|-|TRBV4-2|-
CASSPLVGDNEKLFF
TGTGCCAGCAGCCCTCTCGTGGGGGATAATGAAAAACTGTTTTTT
>TRBJ1-2|-|TRBV6-6|-
CASSNDSPAGYTF
TGTGCCAGCAGTAATGACTCCCCGGCCGGCTACACCTTC
>TRBJ1-3|TRBD1|TRBV2|-
CASSGGTLKSSGNTIYF
TGTGCCAGCTCAGGGGGCACGCTGAAGAGCTCTGGAAACACCATATATTTT
>TRBJ2-1|TRBD2|TRBV10-3|-
CAISDRPSGKNEQFF
TGTGCCATCAGTGATCGGCCTAGCGGAAAAAATGAGCAGTTCTTC
>TRBJ1-1|-|TRBV18|-
CASSPPMGGSGTEAFF
TGTGCCAGCTCACCACCGATGGGGGGATCGGGCACTGAAGCTTTCTTT
>TRBJ1-1|-|TRBV11-3|-
CASSFDSGEAFF
TGTGCCAGCAGCTTCGACAGTGGGGAAGCTTTCTTT
>TRBJ2-1|-|TRBV28|-
CASSFRFRANEQFF
TGTGCCAGCAGTTTTCGATTTCGGGCCAATGAGCAGTTCTTC
>TRBJ1-3|TRBD1|TRBV15|once
CATSRDRASGNTIYF
TGTGCCACCAGCAGGGACAGGGCTTCTGGAAACACCATATATTTT
>TRBJ1-2|TRBD1|TRBV18|-
CASSPDRAYGYTF
TGTGCCAGCTCACCCGACAGGGCTTATGGCTACACCTTC
>TRBJ2-7|TRBD1|TRBV18|-
CASSMRRGQGLVYEQYF
TGTGCCAGCTCCATGAGGAGGGGACAGGGGCTGGTCTACGAGCAGTACTTC
>TRBJ2-4|TRBD2|TRBV9|-
CASSQTSGTSNQYF
TGTGCCAGCAGCCAGACTAGCGGGACTTCTAATCAGTACTTC
>TRBJ2-3|-|TRBV9|once
CASSAGTISGTQYF
TGTGCCAGCAGCGCCGGGACAATTTCAGGTACGCAGTATTTT
>TRBJ1-5|-|TRBV6-5|-
CASSSPNQPQHF
TGTGCCAGCAGCTCCCCCAATCAGCCCCAGCATTTT
>TRBJ1-1|TRBD1|TRBV6-5|-
CASSFHRGNTEAFF
TGTGCCAGCAGTTTCCACAGGGGGAACACTGAAGCTTTCTTT
>TRBJ1-5|TRBD1|TRBV27|-
CASSPGQGPNQPQHF
TGTGCCAGCAGTCCGGGACAGGGCCCCAATCAGCCCCAGCATTTT
>TRBJ1-1|-|TRBV7-2|-
CASSLALNTEAFF
TGTGCCAGCAGCTTAGCATTGAACACTGAAGCTTTCTTT
>TRBJ2-6|-|TRBV4-1|once
CASSQVPNSGANVLTF
TGCGCCAGCAGCCAAGTCCCCAACTCTGGGGCCAACGTCCTGACTTTC
>TRBJ2-5|-|TRBV11-2|-
CASSRYQETQYF
TGTGCCAGCAGCCGATACCAAGAGACCCAGTACTTC
>TRBJ1-2|-|TRBV18|once
CASSPQAGTGGYTF
TGTGCCAGCTCACCACAGGCAGGGACGGGAGGCTACACCTTC
>TRBJ1-5|-|TRBV11-2|-
CASSLDRGGQPQHF
TGTGCCAGCAGCTTAGACAGGGGAGGTCAGCCCCAGCATTTT
>TRBJ1-1|-|TRBV5-1|-
CASSQNSQRSEAFF
TGCGCCAGCAGCCAAAATTCGCAGAGGTCTGAAGCTTTCTTT
>TRBJ2-7|-|TRBV7-2|-
CASSTTQGWAYEQYF
TGTGCCAGCAGTACTACCCAGGGGTGGGCCTACGAGCAGTACTTC
>TRBJ2-3|TRBD1|TRBV9|-
CASSVGDRGGRSTDTQYF
TGTGCCAGCAGCGTAGGCGACAGGGGGGGACGTAGCACAGATACGCAGTATTTT
>TRBJ1-2|-|TRBV19|-
CASSNDFLYTF
TGTGCCAGTAGTAACGATTTTCTCTACACCTTC
>TRBJ1-4|-|TRBV28|-
CASSLRDGVTNEKLFF
TGTGCCAGCAGTTTAAGGGATGGAGTAACTAATGAAAAACTGTTTTTT
>TRBJ1-4|TRBD1|TRBV27|-
CASSLRPGQGPANEKLFF
TGTGCCAGCAGTTTACGTCCGGGACAGGGGCCCGCAAATGAAAAACTGTTTTTT